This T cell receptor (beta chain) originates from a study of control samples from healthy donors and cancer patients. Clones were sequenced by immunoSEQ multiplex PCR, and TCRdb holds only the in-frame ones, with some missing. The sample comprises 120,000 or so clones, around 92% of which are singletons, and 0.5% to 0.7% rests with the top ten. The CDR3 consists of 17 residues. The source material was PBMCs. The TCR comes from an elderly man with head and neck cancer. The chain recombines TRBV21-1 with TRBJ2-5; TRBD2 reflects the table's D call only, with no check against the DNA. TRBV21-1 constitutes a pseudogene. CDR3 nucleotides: TGTGCCAGCAGCAAAGTAAGGGGAGGGGACTCTAAAGAGACCCAGTACTTC. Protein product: CASSKVRGGDSKETQYF.